This T cell receptor beta chain was profiled in a study of cytomegalovirus exposure and HLA in healthy donors. The overall study: Of approximately 400 genotyped donors, approximately 84% clustered with self-reported Caucasian donors.

PCR was performed using 60 Vbeta and 13 Jbeta primers. Generated by immunoSEQ multiplex PCR, the TCRdb table keeps only in-frame clones and is missing some. The sample yields approximately 170,000 clones, approximately 83% seen once. In the case of this clone: The antigen is undetermined.

Whole-study findings and limits: A highly shared variant cluster was judged a likely technical artifact.

The length of the CDR3 is 17 residues. Germline V gene data show CDR1 as MNHEY and CDR2 as SMNVEV (reference sequence). V lost 4 bases, J lost 3 bases, and 10 bases stayed unmatched. The clonotype originates from a boy aged 2 to 10 in good health and CMV-seronegative. The sample comprised PBMCs. The V call is TRBV27, the J call TRBJ2-4; 9 positions match TRBD1. The CDR3 here is CASSSLQGAMVKNIQYF. The CDR3 DNA reads TGTGCCAGCAGTTCCCTACAGGGGGCAATGGTCAAAAACATTCAGTACTTC.